This T cell receptor (beta chain) is from a study of radiotherapy plus CTLA-4 blockade in lung cancer. Study-level points and caveats: It was early blood T cell clone dynamics, with interferon-beta, that reportedly best predicted response.

The method was immunoSEQ multiplex PCR; TCRdb's version includes in-frame clones alone and lacks a portion of them. The sample has about 98,000 clones; roughly 80% are singletons. In the case of this clone: What it recognizes is unknown.

V lost 0 bases, J lost 5 bases, and 10 bases lay in between. The germline gives CDR1 ENHRY, CDR2 SYGVKD. This CDR3 has 14 amino acids. The origin of this receptor is a human donor with non-small cell lung cancer who had a partial response to radiotherapy plus ipilimumab. Specimen: peripheral blood, collected from a patient treated with radiotherapy plus ipilimumab. The V call is TRBV10-3, the J call TRBJ1-1; D uncertain. This CDR3 is CAISESSAGTEAFF. For the CDR3, the DNA is TGTGCCATCAGTGAGTCGTCGGCGGGGACTGAAGCTTTCTTT.